Listed here are 26 T cell receptor beta chains from one sample, sequenced in a study of blood T cells in healthy people across ages (dated by TCRdb to 2015 to 2017). Receptor amplification or capture employed 5' RACE. TCRdb shows the sequencer as Illumina HiSeq 2500. A second PCR of 7 to 11 cycles was run with a J-beta primer mix and a sample-barcoded 5' primer. Using fastp trimming at Q25 and MiXCR clonotype assembly, TCRdb reanalyzed the public sequencing data and kept in-frame beta chains. For every CDR3 protein sequence, its rows merge into one entry that carries the most common genes and DNA. This sample gives hundreds of thousands of distinct CDR3 sequences in total; roughly two fifths of them show up just once. The ten largest clones take up 25% to 35% of the sample. Sequencing input: blood. Receptors were obtained from a man at least 80 years old in good health.

The chain recombines TRBV20-1 with TRBJ1-4; 7 bases agree with TRBD1. Germline lookup yields CDR1 DFQATT and CDR2 SNEGSKA (reference sequence). CDR3 size: 14 residues. V shed 6 bases, J shed 2 bases, and the junction held 6 bases outside the gene matches. CDR3: CSAVDRVTNEKLFF. The CDR3 DNA reads TGCAGTGCAGTCGACAGGGTTACTAATGAAAAACTGTTTTTT.

This chain uses TRBV12-3 or TRBV12-4 with TRBJ2-5; 7 nucleotides agree with TRBD2. The V segment lost 2 bases and the J segment 3 bases; nucleotides outside the gene matches: 6. This CDR3 is 15 amino acids long. This chain's CDR3 is CASSLLADFKETQYF. The CDR3 region has the DNA TGTGCCAGCAGTTTACTAGCGGATTTTAAAGAGACCCAGTACTTC.

The chain is built from TRBV20-1 and TRBJ2-3; D tentatively fits TRBD1 or TRBD2 (5 bases each). The V end lost 5 bases, the J end lost 2 bases, and 14 bases lay between the germline ends. The germline V gene encodes CDR1 DFQATT and CDR2 SNEGSKA (reference sequence). There are 14 residues in the CDR3. The CDR3 DNA is TGCAGTGCTCCGGGGCGGGTGAACACAGATACGCAGTATTTT. It codes for CSAPGRVNTDTQYF.

This sequence joins TRBV9 and TRBJ2-7; 7 bases are a match to TRBD2. V shed 0 bases and J 7 bases; nucleotides not matched to a gene: 7. CDR3 length: 14 residues. Per the germline V gene, CDR1 is SGDLS and CDR2 is YYNGEE. CDR3 DNA: TGTGCCAGCAGCGTAGTGCCTAGCGGCAATGAGCAGTACTTC. Translated, it gives CASSVVPSGNEQYF.

This CDR3 reads CAISVEGGSNYGYTF. In DNA, the CDR3 is TGTGCCATCAGTGTCGAGGGCGGATCAAACTATGGCTACACCTTC. The chain recombines TRBV10-3 with TRBJ1-2, with D unclear. In germline, CDR1 is ENHRY, CDR2 SYGVKD. The CDR3 length is 15 residues. Trimming shortened V by 4 bases and J by 2 bases, and 14 bases separated the two germline ends.

The chain recombines TRBV6-1 with TRBJ2-5, with a possible D match to TRBD2 (6 bases). V was clipped by 4 bases and J by 0 bases, with 9 bases between them. Per the germline V gene, CDR1 is MNHNS and CDR2 is SASEGT. There are 14 residues in the CDR3. This CDR3 reads CASSAGLNQETQYF. In DNA form, the CDR3 reads TGTGCCAGCAGTGCAGGACTAAACCAAGAGACCCAGTACTTC.

This clonotype was counted only a few times. The J gene is TRBJ2-1, the V gene TRBV20-1; 7 bases are a match to TRBD2. Germline V gene lookup returns CDR1 DFQATT and CDR2 SNEGSKA (reference sequence). The trim removed 6 bases at V and 6 bases at J, leaving 8 bases unmatched. The length of the CDR3 is 13 residues. Here the CDR3 DNA reads TGCAGTGCCCCAGATCCTAGCGGCAATGAGCAGTTCTTC. This gives the protein CSAPDPSGNEQFF.

The genes are TRBV15 and TRBJ2-1; no firm D call. This CDR3 has 11 residues. The ends were cut back, 2 bases at V and 8 bases at J, with 4 bases in the middle. Per the germline V gene, CDR1 is LNHNV and CDR2 is YYDKDF (reference sequence). The CDR3 loop reads CATSRIDEQFF. In DNA, the CDR3 is TGTGCCACCAGCAGAATAGATGAGCAGTTCTTC.

V gene TRBV20-1 combines with J gene TRBJ1-5; tentatively, D is TRBD1 (5 bases). V gave up 0 bases and J gave up 12 bases, with 18 bases separating them. The germline V gene has CDR1 DFQATT and CDR2 SNEGSKA (reference sequence). The length of the CDR3 is 14 residues. CDR3 DNA: TGCAGTGCTAGAGATTCGGCAGGACAACTACTCCAGCATTTT. Residues: CSARDSAGQLLQHF.

This clonotype has more than one count but fewer than ten. The V gene is TRBV6-1, the J gene TRBJ2-1; 8 bases align to TRBD2. Trimming removed 3 bases from V and 0 bases from J; junction bases left unmatched: 13. The CDR3 contains 19 residues. The germline V gene has CDR1 MNHNS and CDR2 SASEGT. The CDR3 bases are TGTGCCAGCAGTGATAGCGGGACCAGAGCGGGGTACTCCTACAATGAGCAGTTCTTC. Amino acid sequence: CASSDSGTRAGYSYNEQFF.

The chain is built from TRBV4-2 and TRBJ2-2; D might be TRBD2 (7 bases). There are 17 residues in the CDR3. Germline loops: CDR1 LGHNA, CDR2 YNFKEQ. V was pared by 0 bases and J by 8 bases, with 19 bases between. In nucleotides, the CDR3 is TGTGCCAGCAGCCAAGATTTGGGCGGGGGCAGGAAAGGGGAGCTGTTTTTT. Amino acid sequence: CASSQDLGGGRKGELFF.

The V call is TRBV7-2, the J call TRBJ2-7, with D possibly being TRBD2 (7 bases). CDR1 is SGHTA, CDR2 FQGNSA, per germline. Trimming left V 3 bases short and J 3 bases short, with 15 bases between. The CDR3 is 15 residues long. CDR3 in DNA: TGTGCCAGCAGCTTGGGGGGGGGGCCTATCTACGAGCAGTACTTC. Residues: CASSLGGGPIYEQYF. Using reference TRBV7-2 and TRBJ2-7 for the parts outside the CDR3, the full variable domain is GAGVSQSPSNKVTEKGKDVELRCDPISGHTALYWYRQSLGQGLEFLIYFQGNSAPDKSGLPSDRFSAERTGGSVSTLTIQRTQQEDSAVYLCASSLGGGPIYEQYFGPGTRLTVT.

For this clonotype: At one end the junction does not follow the germline gene, possibly because of a read error. The chain is built from TRBV7-2 and TRBJ1-2; D perhaps matches TRBD1 (6 bases). The CDR3 is made up of 14 amino acids. The germline CDR1 and CDR2 sequences are SGHTA and FQGNSA. DNA for the CDR3: TGTGCCAGCAGCGTAGCAAGACAGGACTATGGCTACACCTTC. This translates into CASSVARQDYGYTF.

This clonotype was counted only a few times. This sequence joins TRBV15 and TRBJ2-1; 7 nucleotides line up with TRBD1. CDR1 and CDR2 (germline): LNHNV, YYDKDF (reference sequence). The CDR3 sequence is 15 residues long. The V segment lost 1 base and the J segment 9 bases; nucleotides outside the gene matches: 9. The DNA for the CDR3 is TGTGCCACCAGCAGAGCTCGACAGGGCTTGGGTGAGCAGTTCTTC. Translated, it gives CATSRARQGLGEQFF. The full variable domain, its missing parts supplied by reference TRBV15 and TRBJ2-1, is DAMVIQNPRYQVTQFGKPVTLSCSQTLNHNVMYWYQQKSSQAPKLLFHYYDKDFNNEADTPDNFQSRRPNTSFCFLDIRSPGLGDTAMYLCATSRARQGLGEQFFGPGTRLTVL.

The chain is built from TRBV20-1 and TRBJ2-1, with D maybe TRBD2 (5 bases). With 3 bases removed from V and 4 bases from J, the gap between germline ends came to 13 bases. Per germline, CDR1 DFQATT and CDR2 SNEGSKA (reference sequence). The CDR3 covers 14 residues. In DNA form, the CDR3 reads TGCAGTGCTAGTGTCAGCGGACCATACAATGAGCAGTTCTTC. Protein sequence: CSASVSGPYNEQFF.

The CDR3 is CASSQRGQIANEKLFF. In nucleotides, the CDR3 is TGTGCCAGCAGCCAACGGGGACAAATCGCTAATGAAAAACTGTTTTTT. The V call is TRBV14, the J call TRBJ1-4; the D gene is possibly TRBD1 (6 bases). Germline V gives CDR1 SGHDN, CDR2 FVKESK. This CDR3 is 16 amino acids long. Trimming removed 2 bases from V and 3 bases from J, with 13 bases in between.

On this clonotype itself: Compared with germline, one end of the junction differs, possibly owing to a read error. The rearrangement uses TRBV5-1 and TRBJ2-3; D possibly corresponds to TRBD2 (5 bases). Germline V gene sequence: CDR1 SGHRS, CDR2 YFSETQ. The CDR3 is 15 residues long. CDR3 in amino acids: CAGSWLSGITDTQYF. Written as DNA, the CDR3 is TGCGCCGGCAGCTGGCTAAGCGGAATTACAGATACGCAGTATTTT.

The chain couples TRBV5-1 to TRBJ2-3, with 9 positions matching TRBD2. Trimming cost V 7 bases and J 1 base; bases outside gene matches: 4. The germline V gene encodes CDR1 SGHRS and CDR2 YFSETQ. This CDR3 comprises 14 residues. This CDR3 is CASGLAGGTDTQYF. CDR3 sequence (DNA): TGCGCCAGCGGATTAGCGGGAGGCACAGATACGCAGTATTTT.

This clonotype was observed a handful of times. CDR3 bases: TGCAGTGCTATATACGGTCAAGCGGATACGCAGTATTTT. Its translation: CSAIYGQADTQYF. The rearrangement links TRBV20-1 to TRBJ2-3; D is ambiguous. Germline V gene lookup returns CDR1 DFQATT and CDR2 SNEGSKA (reference sequence). Trimming pared 4 bases from V and 6 bases from J, leaving 14 bases between. The CDR3 length is 13 residues.

This chain links TRBV6-5 with TRBJ2-5; TRBD2 aligns across 9 bases. This CDR3 spans 16 amino acids. Germline CDR1 reads MNHEY; CDR2 reads SVGAGI. After removal of 2 bases from V and 1 base from J, the junction contained 5 bases not matched to a gene. CDR3 DNA sequence: TGTGCCAGCAGTTACCGGCGGGGGGGCCCCCAAGAGACCCAGTACTTC. Its protein product is CASSYRRGGPQETQYF.

The gene calls are TRBV9 and TRBJ2-2; D ambiguous. This CDR3 is 14 amino acids long. CDR1 is SGDLS and CDR2 is YYNGEE in the germline V gene. V lost 1 base and J 6 bases, leaving 10 bases between the germline ends. In DNA, the CDR3 is TGTGCCAGCAGCGTATCACATGGGGCCGGGGAGCTGTTTTTT. Its translation: CASSVSHGAGELFF.

The chain has TRBV4-3 and TRBJ2-1; 7 bases fit TRBD1. The assigned J gene may be wrong: the sequence end matches TRBJ2-7 better. The CDR3 loop spans 16 amino acids. CDR1 is LGHNA, CDR2 YSLEER, per germline. CDR3 residues: CASSQGSTGIYNEQYF. Here the CDR3 DNA reads TGCGCCAGCAGCCAAGGTTCGACAGGGATCTACAATGAGCAGTACTTC.

The chain recombines TRBV7-2 with TRBJ1-5; no firm D call. Trimming removed 1 base at V and 1 base at J, with 5 bases between. This CDR3 is built from 14 residues. Germline values: CDR1 SGHTA, CDR2 FQGNSA. CDR3 DNA: TGTGCCAGCAGCTTAGAGCGGAGCAATCAGCCCCAGCATTTT. Amino acid sequence: CASSLERSNQPQHF.

As concerns this clonotype: Since a much larger clone is just one base distant, this may be a read error. This chain connects TRBV27 to TRBJ2-3; 16 bases line up with TRBD2. The length of the CDR3 is 18 residues. Trimming removed 5 bases from V and 6 bases from J; junction bases left unmatched: 11. Per germline, CDR1 MNHEY and CDR2 SMNVEV (reference sequence). The CDR3 DNA reads TGTGCCAGCAGTGACTATGCCGGGACTAGCGGGGGGGCGGATACGCAGTATTTT. This encodes CASSDYAGTSGGADTQYF.

This rearrangement joins TRBV7-2 to TRBJ2-1, with 10 positions matching TRBD2. V lost 2 bases, J lost 0 bases, and 10 bases stayed unmatched. This CDR3 contains 19 residues. Germline V gene lookup returns CDR1 SGHTA and CDR2 FQGNSA. CDR3 sequence reads: CASSLKGSGGKSSYNEQFF. The CDR3 DNA reads as TGTGCCAGCAGCTTAAAGGGTAGCGGGGGGAAGAGCTCCTACAATGAGCAGTTCTTC.

This clonotype was picked up a small number of times. Here the CDR3 reads CASSDGPGTYEQYF. In DNA form, the CDR3 reads TGCGCCAGCAGTGATGGCCCGGGTACCTACGAGCAGTACTTC. The chain carries TRBV10-1 and TRBJ2-7; D gene uncertain. The V end was cut by 3 bases, the J end by 2 bases, with 11 bases between. The CDR3 is 14 residues long. Germline V CDR1 and CDR2: WNHNN, SYGVQD (reference sequence).